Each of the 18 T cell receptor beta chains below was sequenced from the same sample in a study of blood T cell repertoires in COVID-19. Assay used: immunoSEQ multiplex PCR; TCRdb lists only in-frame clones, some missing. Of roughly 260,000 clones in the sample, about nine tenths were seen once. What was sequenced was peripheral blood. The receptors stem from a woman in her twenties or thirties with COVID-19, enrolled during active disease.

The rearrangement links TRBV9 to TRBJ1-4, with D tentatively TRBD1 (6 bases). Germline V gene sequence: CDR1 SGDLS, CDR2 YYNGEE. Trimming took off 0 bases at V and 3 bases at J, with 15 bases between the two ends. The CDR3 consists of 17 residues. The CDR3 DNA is TGTGCCAGCAGCGTAGGACAGGCCGCAGGGCCTAATGAAAAACTGTTTTTT. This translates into CASSVGQAAGPNEKLFF.

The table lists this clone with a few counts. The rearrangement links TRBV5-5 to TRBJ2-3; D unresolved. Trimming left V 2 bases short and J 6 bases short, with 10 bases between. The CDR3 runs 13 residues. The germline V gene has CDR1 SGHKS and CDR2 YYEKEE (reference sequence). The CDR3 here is CASSLALWDTQYF. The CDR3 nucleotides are TGTGCCAGCAGCTTAGCCTTATGGGATACGCAGTATTTT. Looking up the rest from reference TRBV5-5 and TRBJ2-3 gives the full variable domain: DAGVTQSPTHLIKTRGQQVTLRCSPISGHKSVSWYQQVLGQGPQFIFQYYEKEERGRGNFPDRFSARQFPNYSSELNVNALLLGDSALYLCASSLALWDTQYFGPGTRLTVL.

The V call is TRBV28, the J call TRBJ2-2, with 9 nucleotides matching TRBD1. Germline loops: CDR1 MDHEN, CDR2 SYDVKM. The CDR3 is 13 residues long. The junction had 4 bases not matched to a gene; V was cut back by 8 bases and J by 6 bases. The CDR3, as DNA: TGTGCCAGCGCTCGGACAGGGGCCGGGGAGCTGTTTTTT. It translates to CASARTGAGELFF.

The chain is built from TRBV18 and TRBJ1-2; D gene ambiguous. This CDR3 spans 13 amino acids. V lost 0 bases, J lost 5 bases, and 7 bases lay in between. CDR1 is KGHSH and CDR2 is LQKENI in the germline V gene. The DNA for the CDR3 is TGTGCCAGCTCACCACCGGAGGAATATGGCTACACCTTC. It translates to CASSPPEEYGYTF. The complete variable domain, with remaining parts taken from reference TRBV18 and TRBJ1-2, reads NAGVMQNPRHLVRRRGQEARLRCSPMKGHSHVYWYRQLPEEGLKFMVYLQKENIIDESGMPKERFSAEFPKEGPSILRIQQVVRGDSAAYFCASSPPEEYGYTFGSGTRLTVV.

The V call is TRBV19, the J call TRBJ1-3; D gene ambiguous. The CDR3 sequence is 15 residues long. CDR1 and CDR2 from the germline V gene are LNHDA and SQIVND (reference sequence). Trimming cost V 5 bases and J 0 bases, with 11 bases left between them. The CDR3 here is CASSSTEFSGNTIYF. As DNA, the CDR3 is TGTGCCAGTAGTTCGACGGAGTTCTCTGGAAACACCATATATTTT.

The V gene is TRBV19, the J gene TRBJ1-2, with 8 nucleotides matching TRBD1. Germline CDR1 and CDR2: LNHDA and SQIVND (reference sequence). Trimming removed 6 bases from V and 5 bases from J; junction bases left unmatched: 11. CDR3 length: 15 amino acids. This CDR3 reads CASSQPGQDWYGYTF. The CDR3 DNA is TGTGCCAGTAGCCAACCGGGACAGGATTGGTATGGCTACACCTTC.

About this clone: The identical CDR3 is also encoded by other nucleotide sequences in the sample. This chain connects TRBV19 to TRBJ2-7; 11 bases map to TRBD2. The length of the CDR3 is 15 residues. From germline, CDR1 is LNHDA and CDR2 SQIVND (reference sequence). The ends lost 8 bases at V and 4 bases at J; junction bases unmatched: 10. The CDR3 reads CASSPGLAGVYEQYF. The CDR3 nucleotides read TGTGCCAGTTCTCCCGGACTAGCGGGCGTTTACGAGCAGTACTTC.

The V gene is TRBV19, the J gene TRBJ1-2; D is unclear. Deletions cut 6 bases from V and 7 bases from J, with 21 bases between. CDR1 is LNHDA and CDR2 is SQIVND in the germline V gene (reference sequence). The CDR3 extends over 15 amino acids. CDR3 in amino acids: CASREGRGGWSGYTF. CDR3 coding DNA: TGTGCCAGTAGGGAGGGCCGAGGCGGGTGGTCTGGCTACACCTTC.

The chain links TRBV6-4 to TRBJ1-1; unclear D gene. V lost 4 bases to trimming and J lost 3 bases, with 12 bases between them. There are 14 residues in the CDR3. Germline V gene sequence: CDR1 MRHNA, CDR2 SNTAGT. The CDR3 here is CASSARWGDTEAFF. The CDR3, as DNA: TGTGCCAGCAGTGCCCGGTGGGGAGACACTGAAGCTTTCTTT.

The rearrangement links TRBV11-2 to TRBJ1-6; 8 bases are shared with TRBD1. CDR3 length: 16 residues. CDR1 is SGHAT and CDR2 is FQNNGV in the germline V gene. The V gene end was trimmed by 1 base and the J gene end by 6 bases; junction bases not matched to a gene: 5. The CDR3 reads CASSLVGTGLNSPLHF. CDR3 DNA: TGTGCCAGCAGCTTAGTGGGGACAGGCCTTAATTCACCCCTCCACTTT.

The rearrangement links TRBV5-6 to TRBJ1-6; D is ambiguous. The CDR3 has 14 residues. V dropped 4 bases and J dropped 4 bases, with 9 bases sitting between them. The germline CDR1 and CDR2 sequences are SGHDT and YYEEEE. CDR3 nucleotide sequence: TGTGCCAGCAGCCGAACATCGTATAATTCACCCCTCCACTTT. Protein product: CASSRTSYNSPLHF.

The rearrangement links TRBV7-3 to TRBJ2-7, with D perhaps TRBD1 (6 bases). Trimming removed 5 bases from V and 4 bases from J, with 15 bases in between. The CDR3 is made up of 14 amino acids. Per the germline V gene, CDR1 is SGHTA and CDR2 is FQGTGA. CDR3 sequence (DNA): TGTGCCAGCAGCGTACAGGGTCCTTCATACGAGCAGTACTTC. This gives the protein CASSVQGPSYEQYF.

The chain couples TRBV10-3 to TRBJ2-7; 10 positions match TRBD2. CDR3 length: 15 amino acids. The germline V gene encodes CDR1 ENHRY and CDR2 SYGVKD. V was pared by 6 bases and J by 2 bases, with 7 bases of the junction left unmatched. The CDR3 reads CAIRRTSGQTYEQYF. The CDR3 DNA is TGTGCCATCAGAAGGACTAGCGGCCAAACCTACGAGCAGTACTTC.

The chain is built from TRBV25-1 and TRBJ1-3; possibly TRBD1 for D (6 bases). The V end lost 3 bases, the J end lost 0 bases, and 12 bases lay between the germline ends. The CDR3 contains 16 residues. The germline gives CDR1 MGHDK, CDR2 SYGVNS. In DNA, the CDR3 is TGTGCCAGCAGTGATGTCCCAGGGGTCTCTGGAAACACCATATATTTT. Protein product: CASSDVPGVSGNTIYF. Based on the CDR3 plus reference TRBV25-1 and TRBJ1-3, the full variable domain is EADIYQTPRYLVIGTGKKITLECSQTMGHDKMYWYQQDPGMELHLIHYSYGVNSTEKGDLSSESTVSRIRTEHFPLTLESARPSHTSQYLCASSDVPGVSGNTIYFGEGSWLTVV.

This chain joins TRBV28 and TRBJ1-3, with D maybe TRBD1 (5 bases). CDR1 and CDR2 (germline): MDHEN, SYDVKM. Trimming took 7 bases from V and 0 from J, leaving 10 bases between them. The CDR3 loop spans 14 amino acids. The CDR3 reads CASTGTYSGNTIYF. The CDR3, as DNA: TGTGCCAGCACCGGGACTTACTCTGGAAACACCATATATTTT.

This CDR3 is CASSSGTSGRGGETQYF. The CDR3 nucleotides read TGTGCCAGCAGCTCCGGGACTAGCGGGAGGGGGGGAGAGACCCAGTACTTC. V and J are TRBV5-4 and TRBJ2-5; TRBD2 agrees at 16 bases. The CDR3 is made up of 17 amino acids. Trimming cost V 3 bases and J 4 bases; bases outside gene matches: 6. Germline assignment: CDR1 SGHNT and CDR2 YYREEE (reference sequence).

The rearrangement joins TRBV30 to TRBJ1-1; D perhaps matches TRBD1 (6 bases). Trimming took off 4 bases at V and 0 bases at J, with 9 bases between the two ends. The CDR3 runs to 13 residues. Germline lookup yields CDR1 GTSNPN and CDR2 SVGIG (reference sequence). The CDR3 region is CAWKGEMNTEAFF. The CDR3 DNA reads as TGTGCCTGGAAGGGGGAGATGAACACTGAAGCTTTCTTT.

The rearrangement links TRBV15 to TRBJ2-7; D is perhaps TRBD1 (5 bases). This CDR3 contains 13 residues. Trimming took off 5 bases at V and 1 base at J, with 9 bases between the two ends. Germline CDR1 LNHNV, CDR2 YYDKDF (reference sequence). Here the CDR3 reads CATSYRQSYEQYF. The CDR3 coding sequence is TGTGCCACCAGCTACCGACAGTCCTACGAGCAGTACTTC. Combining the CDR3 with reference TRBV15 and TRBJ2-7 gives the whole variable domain DAMVIQNPRYQVTQFGKPVTLSCSQTLNHNVMYWYQQKSSQAPKLLFHYYDKDFNNEADTPDNFQSRRPNTSFCFLDIRSPGLGDTAMYLCATSYRQSYEQYFGPGTRLTVT.